The rows below give T cell receptor beta chains drawn from one sample of a study of T-cell memory formation after mild COVID-19. MiXCR was run by TCRdb on the 5' RACE reads, yielding one entry per CDR3 protein. Of 300,000 to 350,000 distinct CDR3 sequences in the sample, 13% to 15% were seen once. The sample consisted of PBMCs or a T cell subset sorted from them (not recorded which). All receptors derive from a young man who had mild COVID-19 (a few samples of this study predate the infection). Cell type and time point are not known. CDR3s include the opening cysteine and the closing phenylalanine or tryptophan. A D gene is named only where the DNA matches it firmly. Clone sizes are given selectively: once, few, many, or a class where the clone is expanded.

V gene: TRBV12-3/TRBV12-4
clone size: .
J gene: TRBJ2-6
D gene: .
CDR3 DNA: TGTGCCAGCAGTTTTCCAGGGATGAGAGGGGCCAACGTCCTGACTTTC
CDR3 protein: CASSFPGMRGANVLTF

V gene: TRBV5-1
clone size: many
J gene: TRBJ2-7
D gene: TRBD1
CDR3 DNA: TGCGCCAGCAGCTCACCGGGACAGGGTCGCCTACCCCCCTACGAGCAGTACTTC
CDR3 protein: CASSSPGQGRLPPYEQYF

V gene: TRBV6-2/TRBV6-3
clone size: .
J gene: TRBJ2-7
D gene: .
CDR3 DNA: TGTGCCAGCAGTTACGATCAGGGCCCCTACGAGCAGTACTTC
CDR3 protein: CASSYDQGPYEQYF

V gene: TRBV5-5
clone size: .
J gene: TRBJ1-1
D gene: .
CDR3 DNA: TGTGCCAGCAGCTGGGTACCTACGGAAGCTTTCTTT
CDR3 protein: CASSWVPTEAFF

V gene: TRBV5-1
clone size: many
J gene: TRBJ2-3
D gene: TRBD1
CDR3 DNA: TGCGCCAGCACCGCCAAGACAGGGCCTCAGGATACGCAGTATTTT
CDR3 protein: CASTAKTGPQDTQYF

V gene: TRBV5-1
clone size: .
J gene: TRBJ2-2
D gene: TRBD1
CDR3 DNA: TGCGCCAGCAGCTTGTTCGGGACAGGGTCCGGGGAGCTGTTTTTT
CDR3 protein: CASSLFGTGSGELFF

V gene: TRBV30
clone size: few
J gene: TRBJ1-1
D gene: .
CDR3 DNA: TGTGCCGGGGGGGTCACTGAAGCTTTCTTT
CDR3 protein: CAGGVTEAFF

V gene: TRBV20-1
clone size: .
J gene: TRBJ2-5
D gene: .
CDR3 DNA: TGCAGTGCTAGCGAGGGTATCGAGACCCAGTACTTC
CDR3 protein: CSASEGIETQYF

V gene: TRBV6-2/TRBV6-3
clone size: once
J gene: TRBJ2-5
D gene: .
CDR3 DNA: TGTGCCAGCAGCCTCGCTTTGGGTAGGGTTGAAGAGACCCAGTACTTC
CDR3 protein: CASSLALGRVEETQYF

V gene: TRBV19
clone size: .
J gene: TRBJ2-1
D gene: TRBD2
CDR3 DNA: TGTGCCAGTAGTATCAGCGGGGGGGCGGTAGGTGAGCAGTTCTTC
CDR3 protein: CASSISGGAVGEQFF

V gene: TRBV4-1
clone size: .
J gene: TRBJ2-1
D gene: TRBD2
CDR3 DNA: TGCGCCAGCAGCCAAGGCCTCGGCGGGGGGACCTACAATGAGCAGTTCTTC
CDR3 protein: CASSQGLGGGTYNEQFF

V gene: TRBV19
clone size: .
J gene: TRBJ1-4
D gene: TRBD1
CDR3 DNA: TGTGCCAGTACCACCAACGGGAGGGGGCGAGATGAAAAACTGTTTTTT
CDR3 protein: CASTTNGRGRDEKLFF

V gene: TRBV29-1
clone size: many
J gene: TRBJ2-3
D gene: TRBD2
CDR3 DNA: TGCAGCGGACTAGCGGGGGCAGATACGCAGTATTTT
CDR3 protein: CSGLAGADTQYF

V gene: TRBV7-6
clone size: .
J gene: TRBJ2-6
D gene: .
CDR3 DNA: TGTGCCAGCAGCTTAATGGATCGGGACTCTGGGGCCAACGTCCTGACTTTC
CDR3 protein: CASSLMDRDSGANVLTF

V gene: TRBV10-3
clone size: few
J gene: TRBJ2-2
D gene: TRBD2
CDR3 DNA: TGTGCCATCAGTGTGCCTAGCGGGGTCGGGGAGCTGTTTTTT
CDR3 protein: CAISVPSGVGELFF

V gene: TRBV7-8
clone size: .
J gene: TRBJ2-1
D gene: TRBD1
CDR3 DNA: TGTGCCAGCAGCTTTGACAGGGGGTTCTACAATGAGCAGTTCTTC
CDR3 protein: CASSFDRGFYNEQFF

V gene: TRBV6-5
clone size: many
J gene: TRBJ1-5
D gene: TRBD1
CDR3 DNA: TGTGCCAGCAGCTTACAGGGGGCCCATCAGCCCCAGCATTTT
CDR3 protein: CASSLQGAHQPQHF

V gene: TRBV10-3
clone size: few
J gene: TRBJ2-3
D gene: .
CDR3 DNA: TGTGCCATCAGTGAGGAAGGGGGGGAACGCACAGATACGCAGTATTTT
CDR3 protein: CAISEEGGERTDTQYF

V gene: TRBV4-1
clone size: few
J gene: TRBJ2-3
D gene: TRBD2
CDR3 DNA: TGCGCCAGCAGCCAAGATATGGGGCGGGGGGTGAGAGATACGCAGTATTTT
CDR3 protein: CASSQDMGRGVRDTQYF

V gene: TRBV19
clone size: .
J gene: TRBJ1-4
D gene: .
CDR3 DNA: TGTGCCAGCTCCCTGGGGACTTACCGGCAAGATAATGAAAAACTGTTTTTT
CDR3 protein: CASSLGTYRQDNEKLFF

V gene: TRBV27
clone size: few
J gene: TRBJ2-5
D gene: .
CDR3 DNA: TGTGCCAGCGCTCCCAATCAGGGGTTAGAGACCCAGTACTTC
CDR3 protein: CASAPNQGLETQYF

V gene: TRBV5-5
clone size: .
J gene: TRBJ2-3
D gene: .
CDR3 DNA: TGTGCCAGCAGCCGGCCTGACAGCACAGATACGCAGTATTTT
CDR3 protein: CASSRPDSTDTQYF

V gene: TRBV6-4
clone size: many
J gene: TRBJ2-6
D gene: .
CDR3 DNA: TGTGCCAGCAGTGACAACTCTGGGGCCAACGTCCTGACTTTC
CDR3 protein: CASSDNSGANVLTF

V gene: TRBV7-2
clone size: few
J gene: TRBJ2-3
D gene: .
CDR3 DNA: TGTGCCAGCAGCTTAGTCCGGCTTCCCACAGATACGCAGTATTTT
CDR3 protein: CASSLVRLPTDTQYF

V gene: TRBV20-1
clone size: .
J gene: TRBJ1-2
D gene: .
CDR3 DNA: TGCAGTGCTCCTGATTCCCTTGGCTACACCTTC
CDR3 protein: CSAPDSLGYTF

V gene: TRBV7-9
clone size: .
J gene: TRBJ2-6
D gene: .
CDR3 DNA: TGTGCCAGCAGCTTAGGTCCGGGCGGGGCCAACGTCCTGACTTTC
CDR3 protein: CASSLGPGGANVLTF

V gene: TRBV7-8
clone size: few
J gene: TRBJ2-2
D gene: TRBD2
CDR3 DNA: TGTGCCAGCAGCCCCAGCGGGGGAGGGGCCGGGGAGCTGTTTTTT
CDR3 protein: CASSPSGGGAGELFF

V gene: TRBV29-1
clone size: .
J gene: TRBJ1-5
D gene: .
CDR3 DNA: TGCAGCGTTGTAATCCGTAATCAGCCCCAGCATTTT
CDR3 protein: CSVVIRNQPQHF

V gene: TRBV7-2
clone size: few
J gene: TRBJ2-1
D gene: TRBD1
CDR3 DNA: TGTGCCAGCAGCTTAGTAGGGGGCGCACACAATGAGCAGTTCTTC
CDR3 protein: CASSLVGGAHNEQFF

V gene: TRBV5-6
clone size: .
J gene: TRBJ2-1
D gene: .
CDR3 DNA: TGTGCCAGCAGCTTGGTAGGGGCGGACTACAATGAGCAGTTCTTC
CDR3 protein: CASSLVGADYNEQFF

V gene: TRBV10-3
clone size: .
J gene: TRBJ2-7
D gene: .
CDR3 DNA: TGTGCCATCAGGCCCCCTGGGGCAGGAGGGGAGCAGTACTTC
CDR3 protein: CAIRPPGAGGEQYF

V gene: TRBV7-9
clone size: .
J gene: TRBJ2-5
D gene: TRBD1
CDR3 DNA: TGTGCCAGCAGCCCGGAAGACAGGGAAATCCAAGAGACCCAGTACTTC
CDR3 protein: CASSPEDREIQETQYF

V gene: TRBV6-6
clone size: few
J gene: TRBJ1-1
D gene: .
CDR3 DNA: TGTGCCAGCAGTTCTTCAGGGAATAACATGAACACTGAAGCTTTCTTT
CDR3 protein: CASSSSGNNMNTEAFF

V gene: TRBV18
clone size: .
J gene: TRBJ1-2
D gene: .
CDR3 DNA: TGTGCCAGCTCACCACCGTCGGGGTTCGGCTACACCTTC
CDR3 protein: CASSPPSGFGYTF

V gene: TRBV27
clone size: few
J gene: TRBJ1-1
D gene: TRBD1
CDR3 DNA: TGTGCCAGCAGTCACCCGGGACAGGGGGGAGCGGACACTGAAGCTTTCTTT
CDR3 protein: CASSHPGQGGADTEAFF

V gene: TRBV29-1
clone size: many
J gene: TRBJ2-4
D gene: .
CDR3 DNA: TGCAGCGTCTTACAGGAATCTAAAAACATTCAGTACTTC
CDR3 protein: CSVLQESKNIQYF

V gene: TRBV21-1
clone size: few
J gene: TRBJ1-5
D gene: .
CDR3 DNA: TGTGCCAGCAGCAAACCTCGTCGGAGCGGCCACAATCAGCCCCAGCATTTT
CDR3 protein: CASSKPRRSGHNQPQHF

V gene: TRBV5-1
clone size: .
J gene: TRBJ2-6
D gene: TRBD1
CDR3 DNA: TGCGCCAGCAGCGAAACAGGGGGCTATCGGGCCAACGTCCTGACTTTC
CDR3 protein: CASSETGGYRANVLTF

V gene: TRBV6-1
clone size: few
J gene: TRBJ1-3
D gene: .
CDR3 DNA: TGTGCCAGCTCAAACGGGCGGAGCTCTGGAAACACCATATATTTT
CDR3 protein: CASSNGRSSGNTIYF

V gene: TRBV20-1
clone size: few
J gene: TRBJ1-1
D gene: TRBD1
CDR3 DNA: TGCAGTGCTAGAGATGGGGGACAGGAGAGGACTGAAGCTTTCTTT
CDR3 protein: CSARDGGQERTEAFF

V gene: TRBV12-3/TRBV12-4
clone size: .
J gene: TRBJ1-6
D gene: .
CDR3 DNA: TGTGCCAGCACATCAGGGCGTTCACCCCTCCACTTT
CDR3 protein: CASTSGRSPLHF